This T cell receptor (beta chain) came from a study of human versus mouse CDR3 diversity and MHC coevolution. Turning to the study itself: Valid reads per sample ranged from roughly 0.6 x 10^7 to 1.7 x 10^7.

Only in-frame clones appear in the TCRdb table, and some are missing; sequencing was by immunoSEQ multiplex PCR. The profile shows roughly 81,000 clones, over 85% of them singletons. This clonotype was obtained from a person aged 30 to 70 in good health. The sample comprised naive CD4+ T cells from blood. The subset: CD45RO-negative CD62L-positive naive CD4 T cells.

DNA for the CDR3: TGCGCCAGCAGCCAAGTCCCCGGACAGGGTGGGGGGGAAAAACTGTTTTTT. Protein sequence: CASSQVPGQGGGEKLFF. The V gene is TRBV4-1, the J gene TRBJ1-4; 8 bases fit TRBD1. Germline values: CDR1 MGHRA, CDR2 YSYEKL. This CDR3 has 17 residues. Trimming removed 1 base from V and 8 bases from J; junction bases left unmatched: 12.